The following is a T cell receptor beta chain sequence with its context. This CDR3 has 15 amino acids. Trimming at V came to 1 base and at J to 3 bases, leaving 5 bases not matched to a gene. Germline V CDR1 and CDR2: LGHDT, YNNKEL (reference sequence). Measured with immunoSEQ multiplex PCR; TCRdb has only the in-frame clones, and not every one. The data show about 400,000 clones, around nine tenths seen once. These data are taken from a study of blood T cell repertoires in COVID-19. V is TRBV3-1 (or the pseudogene TRBV3-2) and J is TRBJ2-7; 8 nucleotides line up with TRBD2. The sample comprised peripheral blood. The source of this sequence is a human donor in a cohort sampled during active COVID-19. CDR3 nucleotide sequence: TGTGCCAGCAGCCAAGCGGGGACTAGTGGCTACGAGCAGTACTTC. Amino acids: CASSQAGTSGYEQYF.